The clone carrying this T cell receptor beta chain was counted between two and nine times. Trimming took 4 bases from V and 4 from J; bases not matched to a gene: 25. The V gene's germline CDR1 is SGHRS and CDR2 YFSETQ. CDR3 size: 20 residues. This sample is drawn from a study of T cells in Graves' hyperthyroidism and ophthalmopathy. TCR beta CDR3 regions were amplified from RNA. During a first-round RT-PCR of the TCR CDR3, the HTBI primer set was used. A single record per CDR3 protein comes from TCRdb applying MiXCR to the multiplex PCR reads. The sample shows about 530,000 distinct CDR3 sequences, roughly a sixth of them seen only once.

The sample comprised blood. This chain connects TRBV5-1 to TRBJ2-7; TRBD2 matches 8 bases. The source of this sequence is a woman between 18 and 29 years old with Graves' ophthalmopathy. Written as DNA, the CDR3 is TGCGCCAGCAGCGCTGCAGGCCTCCCGGGACTAGGCCCGGAAGCGTACGAGCAGTACTTC. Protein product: CASSAAGLPGLGPEAYEQYF.